The 7 T cell receptor beta chains below come from one sample, sequenced in a study of blood T cells in healthy people across ages. A second PCR, run for about 7 to 11 cycles, used a sample-barcoded 5' primer plus a J-beta primer mix. TCRdb redid the calling of the 5' RACE reads with MiXCR, one entry per CDR3 protein. Of around 1,900,000 distinct CDR3 sequences listed, about two fifths are singletons. Sequenced sample: blood. The receptors come from a human donor in good health.

V is TRBV7-6 and J is TRBJ2-4; 7 positions match TRBD1. Germline assignment: CDR1 SGHVS and CDR2 FNYEAQ. The ends lost 1 base at V and 7 bases at J; junction bases unmatched: 10. The CDR3 runs 16 residues. Written as DNA, the CDR3 is TGTGCCAGCAGCTTAGAGGGCGAAGGGGGCCAGAACATTCAGTACTTC. It is translated as CASSLEGEGGQNIQYF.

The table lists this clonotype with a few counts. In DNA, the CDR3 is TGCAGTGCTAGAGTCAGGACAGGTTTAATCCACTTT. Protein: CSARVRTGLIHF. The V call is TRBV20-1, the J call TRBJ1-6; 7 bases map to TRBD1. The CDR3 sequence is 12 residues long. V lost 1 base, J lost 17 bases, and 8 bases stayed unmatched. Per germline, CDR1 DFQATT and CDR2 SNEGSKA (reference sequence).

In DNA, the CDR3 is TGTGCCAGCAGCGTTAGCGGGGAGGCAGATACGCAGTATTTT. It specifies CASSVSGEADTQYF. V is TRBV9 and J is TRBJ2-3, with 8 bases lining up with TRBD2. Unmatched junction bases numbered 3, after V lost 2 bases and J lost 4 bases. Germline V CDR1 and CDR2: SGDLS, YYNGEE. The CDR3 contains 14 residues.

In this sample, this clonotype turned up a few times. The rearrangement uses TRBV7-8 and TRBJ2-7, with TRBD2 matching over 10 bases. Germline CDR1 reads SGHVS; CDR2 reads FQNEAQ. The CDR3 covers 15 residues. Trimming took 5 bases from V and 2 from J; bases not matched to a gene: 6. CDR3 residues: CASSISGGTPYEQYF. The CDR3, as DNA: TGTGCCAGCAGCATTAGCGGGGGGACGCCCTACGAGCAGTACTTC.

The chain combines TRBV20-1 with TRBJ2-5; D is unclear. V lost 4 bases, J lost 7 bases, and 16 bases lay in between. Germline assignment: CDR1 DFQATT and CDR2 SNEGSKA (reference sequence). The CDR3 sequence is 13 residues long. For the CDR3, the DNA is TGCAGTGCTACTAGACGCTCAACGGGGACCCAGTACTTC. Encoded protein: CSATRRSTGTQYF.

This clonotype turned up a few times. The V and J genes are TRBV6-2 or TRBV6-3 and TRBJ1-2, with D possibly being TRBD1 (6 bases). Germline V CDR1 and CDR2: MNHEY, SVGEGT. The V gene lost 3 bases and the J gene lost 4 bases, with 9 bases spanning the gap. The CDR3 loop spans 13 amino acids. CDR3 nucleotide sequence: TGTGCCAGCAGTTATACAGGGAGCTATGGCTACACCTTC. Translated, it gives CASSYTGSYGYTF.

The genes are TRBV7-3 and TRBJ2-6, with 8 nucleotides matching TRBD1. This CDR3 is 19 amino acids long. V was clipped by 5 bases and J by 3 bases; unmatched bases: 15. Germline lookup yields CDR1 SGHTA and CDR2 FQGTGA. Here the CDR3 DNA reads TGTGCCAGCAGCCCACTAGCCTACGACAGGGGCTATGGGGCCAACGTCCTGACTTTC. Its translation is CASSPLAYDRGYGANVLTF.